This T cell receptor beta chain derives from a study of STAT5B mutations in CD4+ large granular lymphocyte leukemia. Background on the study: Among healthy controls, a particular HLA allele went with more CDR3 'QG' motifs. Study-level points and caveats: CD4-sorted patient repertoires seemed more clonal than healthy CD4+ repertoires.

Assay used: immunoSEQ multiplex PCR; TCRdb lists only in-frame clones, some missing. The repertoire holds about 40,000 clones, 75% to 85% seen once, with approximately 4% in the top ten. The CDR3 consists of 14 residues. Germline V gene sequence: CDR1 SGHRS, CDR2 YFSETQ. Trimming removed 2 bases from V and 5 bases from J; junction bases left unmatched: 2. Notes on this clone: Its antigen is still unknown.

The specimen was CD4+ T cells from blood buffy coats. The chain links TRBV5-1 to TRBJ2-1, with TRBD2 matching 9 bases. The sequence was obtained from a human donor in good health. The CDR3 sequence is CASSFAGGHNEQFF. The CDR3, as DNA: TGCGCCAGCAGCTTCGCGGGGGGGCACAATGAGCAGTTCTTC.